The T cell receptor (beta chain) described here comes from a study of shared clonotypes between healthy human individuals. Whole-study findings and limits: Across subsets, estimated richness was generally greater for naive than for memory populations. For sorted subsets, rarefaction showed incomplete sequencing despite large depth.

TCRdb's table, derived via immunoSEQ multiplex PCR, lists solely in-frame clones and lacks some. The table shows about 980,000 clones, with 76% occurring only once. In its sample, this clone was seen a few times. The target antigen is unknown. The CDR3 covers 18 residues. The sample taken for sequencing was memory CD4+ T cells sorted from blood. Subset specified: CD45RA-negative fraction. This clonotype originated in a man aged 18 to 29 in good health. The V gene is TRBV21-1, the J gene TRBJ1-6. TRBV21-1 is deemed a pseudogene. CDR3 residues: CASSKGPSGDNYNSPLHF. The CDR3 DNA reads TGTGCCAGCAGCAAAGGACCCTCGGGGGACAACTATAATTCACCCCTCCACTTT.